The TCR beta chain under discussion was sequenced for a study of neurological immune-mediated disorders (dated by TCRdb to between 2017 and 2020). A note on the overall study: Peripheral blood TCR-beta repertoires from patients with HTLV-I-associated myelopathy (HAM/TSP), patients with multiple sclerosis, and healthy controls were compared in the study using UMI-based sequencing. The approximately 98 TCR-beta libraries included longitudinal samples, technical triplicates and paired sorted CD4+ and CD8+ T-cell subsets alongside PBMC samples. The cohort comprised 68 subjects: 15 or so HAM/TSP patients, 35 or so multiple sclerosis patients and around 20 healthy controls. Each longitudinal HAM/TSP and healthy donor was sampled at 3 time-points spaced at roughly 3-40 month intervals. Overall results and qualifications from the work: TCR clonal expansion was highest in HAM/TSP patients and lowest in MS patients, with MS patients falling below even healthy controls. No identical CDR3 amino acid sequences were found to be shared among expanded clones across subjects, suggesting that TCR-beta repertoires were private in all groups.

The sample's time point label, in plain terms: longitudinal time-point 1 (baseline). Healthy controls were blood bank volunteers in Maryland, USA. For unsorted PBMC libraries, 2 million PBMCs were used after storage in RNAlater at -80 degrees C until RNA extraction. PBMCs were separated from peripheral blood using Ficoll-Hypaque density gradient centrifugation and then cryopreserved in liquid nitrogen. This clonotype was recorded at least ten times. Its antigen is still unknown. There are no base qualities to consult, and no much larger clone falls within one base. cDNA was synthesized by template-switch 5'RACE using a primer carrying a 10-nucleotide random unique molecular identifier by which each TCR transcript was tagged. Over 180 million TCR-beta sequences, covering 15-18 subjects, were produced in each sequencing run. Total RNA was extracted with the RNeasy kit. The KAPA Real-time Library Amplification kit was used to amplify TCR-beta VDJ regions with primers for the TCR constant region and the 5'RACE anchor. Sample indexes and Illumina adaptors were added in a first PCR, and a second PCR then increased library yield. After Ampure bead purification, the TCR product of roughly 650 bp was size-selected on a 2% E-gel SizeSelection system. Before pooling, library quality was assessed on a Bioanalyzer, concentration was determined with Qubit, and library quantification was performed with the Kapa Library Quantification kit. An Illumina HiSeq 2500 was used to sequence the libraries paired-end at 2 x 150 bp. To increase sequence diversity, about 23-32% phiX was spiked into each library pool. On the study's bioinformatics: Quality-filtered reads were processed with the UMI-based MiGEC pipeline, which removed over 80% of raw TCR sequences during error correction. IMGT germline references were used for alignment of VDJ genes, and clonotypes were defined by a unique CDR3 amino acid sequence together with V-J genes. VDJtools evaluated clonal expansion, Shannon diversity and CDR3 relatedness (CalcPairwiseDistances, ClusterSamples); CLCbio workbench built phylogenetic trees. A clone was classed as expanded if it had 8 or more unique UMIs, a cutoff based on coefficient-of-variation modelling across technical triplicates. TCRdb reworked the public reads: Q25 trimming with fastp, MiXCR clone assembly, productive beta chains retained. CDR3 protein sequences are deduplicated, and each keeps its most common genes and DNA. TCRdb's processing, not the study's, gives the V and J calls here. In all, the sample holds about 49,000 distinct CDR3 sequences, and approximately 9.1% of those were seen once. 1.5% to 2% of the sample rests with the top ten.

Inclusive of the bounding cysteine and phenylalanine, the CDR3 is 14 residues long. Only CDR3 DNA remains: 42 bases, in frame from the first base. CDR1 is given as SGHRS and CDR2 as YFSETQ, both from the germline V gene. V sheds 0 bases and J sheds 5 bases, leaving 9 bases between their ends. The sequence derives from a middle-aged woman in good health. The sample taken for sequencing was PBMCs. The V and J segments used are TRBV5-1 and TRBJ2-1, and TRBD1 may be the D gene, going by 5 matching bases. The CDR3 region has the sequence CASSLAARDNEQFF. The nucleotide sequence is given as TGCGCCAGCAGCTTGGCCGCCAGGGACAATGAGCAGTTCTTC.